Below, 8 T cell receptor beta chains from the same sample are listed, as sequenced in a study of response to subunit inactivated influenza vaccine. TCRdb used MiXCR to reprocess the RT-PCR reads, holding one entry per CDR3 protein. The profile shows fewer than 400,000 distinct CDR3 sequences, 20% to 25% of them singletons. Sequencing was performed on PBMCs from blood, taken less than 22 months after vaccination. These TCRs come from a man aged 50-75 years who received an inactivated influenza vaccine.

The J gene is TRBJ1-1, the V gene TRBV6-6; 7 nucleotides agree with TRBD1. The germline CDR1 and CDR2 sequences are MNHNY and SVGAGI (reference sequence). With V trimmed by 7 bases and J by 5 bases, 4 bases remained unmatched. The CDR3 runs to 12 residues. The CDR3 spells CASTEGATEAFF. Written as DNA, the CDR3 is TGTGCCAGCACCGAGGGGGCAACTGAAGCTTTCTTT.

This chain joins TRBV11-2 and TRBJ2-3; D unclear. V was trimmed by 1 base and J by 5 bases, leaving 10 bases between them. The CDR3 consists of 14 residues. Germline V gene sequence: CDR1 SGHAT, CDR2 FQNNGV. The CDR3 nucleotides are TGTGCCAGCAGCTTAGTCAGGAGTTTAGATACGCAGTATTTT. Encoded protein: CASSLVRSLDTQYF. The whole variable domain, filled in from reference TRBV11-2 and TRBJ2-3, reads EAGVAQSPRYKIIEKRQSVAFWCNPISGHATLYWYQQILGQGPKLLIQFQNNGVVDDSQLPKDRFSAERLKGVDSTLKIQPAKLEDSAVYLCASSLVRSLDTQYFGPGTRLTVL.

The gene calls are TRBV12-3 or TRBV12-4 and TRBJ2-3; 7 nucleotides align to TRBD2. This CDR3 has 16 amino acids. V lost 1 base and J lost 1; bases outside the gene matches: 5. The CDR3 DNA is TGTGCCAGCAGTTTAGGGGAGGGCGTTGGCACAGATACGCAGTATTTT. Its protein product is CASSLGEGVGTDTQYF.

The chain recombines TRBV4-2 with TRBJ2-7; D may be TRBD2 (6 bases). V was cut by 0 bases and J by 3 bases, with 12 bases left in between. The CDR3 has 15 residues. Looked up from germline, CDR1 is LGHNA and CDR2 is YNFKEQ. The CDR3 spells CASSQDASVSYEQYF. DNA of the CDR3: TGTGCCAGCAGCCAAGATGCTAGCGTTAGCTACGAGCAGTACTTC.

This chain joins TRBV11-1 and TRBJ2-7, with D possibly matching TRBD1 (5 bases). The V gene lost 5 bases and the J gene lost 3 bases, with 8 bases spanning the gap. Per germline, CDR1 SGHAT and CDR2 FQDESV (reference sequence). The CDR3 is made up of 12 amino acids. The DNA for the CDR3 is TGTGCCAGCAGCCGCAGGGTCTACGAGCAGTACTTC. This translates into CASSRRVYEQYF. The full variable domain, its missing parts supplied by reference TRBV11-1 and TRBJ2-7, is EAEVAQSPRYKITEKSQAVAFWCDPISGHATLYWYRQILGQGPELLVQFQDESVVDDSQLPKDRFSAERLKGVDSTLKIQPAELGDSAMYLCASSRRVYEQYFGPGTRLTVT.

V and J are TRBV6-1 and TRBJ1-2; D is unresolved. Germline V gene lookup returns CDR1 MNHNS and CDR2 SASEGT. This CDR3 has 13 residues. Trimming took 0 bases from V and 7 from J, leaving 9 bases between them. The CDR3 sequence is CASSEANRAGYTF. CDR3 coding DNA: TGTGCCAGCAGTGAAGCCAATAGGGCTGGCTACACCTTC.

The rearrangement joins TRBV20-1 to TRBJ1-5; D not resolved. The CDR3 totals 14 residues. V was shortened by 3 bases and J by 0 bases, with 9 bases between the two germline ends. Germline CDR1 DFQATT, CDR2 SNEGSKA (reference sequence). In DNA form, the CDR3 reads TGCAGTGCTAGCCCCCGGGCTAGCAATCAGCCCCAGCATTTT. This encodes CSASPRASNQPQHF.

This clonotype was seen a handful of times. This chain connects TRBV12-3 or TRBV12-4 to TRBJ2-1; possibly TRBD2 for D (6 bases). V lost 3 bases to trimming and J lost 8 bases, with 11 bases between them. CDR3 length equals 13 residues. As DNA, the CDR3 is TGTGCCAGCAGTTTCGGGGGTCGGGATGAGCAGTTCTTC. Its protein product is CASSFGGRDEQFF.